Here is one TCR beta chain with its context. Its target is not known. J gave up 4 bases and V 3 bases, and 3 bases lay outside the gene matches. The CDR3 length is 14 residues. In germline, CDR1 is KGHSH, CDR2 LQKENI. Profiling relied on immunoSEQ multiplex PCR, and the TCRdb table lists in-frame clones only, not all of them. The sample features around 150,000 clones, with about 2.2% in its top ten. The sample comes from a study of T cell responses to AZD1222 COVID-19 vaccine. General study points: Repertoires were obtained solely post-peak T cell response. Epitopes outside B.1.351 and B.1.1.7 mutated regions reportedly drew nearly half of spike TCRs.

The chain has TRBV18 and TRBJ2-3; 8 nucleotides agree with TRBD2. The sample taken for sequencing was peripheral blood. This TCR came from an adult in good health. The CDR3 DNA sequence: TGTGCCAGCTCACCGGGACTAGTCGCAGATACGCAGTATTTT. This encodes CASSPGLVADTQYF.